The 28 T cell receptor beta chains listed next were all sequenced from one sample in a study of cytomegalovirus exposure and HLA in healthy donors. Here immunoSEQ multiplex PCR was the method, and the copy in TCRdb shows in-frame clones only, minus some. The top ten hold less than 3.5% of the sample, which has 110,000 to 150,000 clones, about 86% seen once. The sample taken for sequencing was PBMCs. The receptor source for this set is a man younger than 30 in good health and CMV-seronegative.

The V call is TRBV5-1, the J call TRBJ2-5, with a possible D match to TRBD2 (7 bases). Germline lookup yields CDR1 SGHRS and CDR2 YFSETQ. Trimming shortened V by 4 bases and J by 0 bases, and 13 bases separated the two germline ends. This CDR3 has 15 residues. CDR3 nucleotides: TGCGCCAGCAGCCGCGGGGGCAGCAACCAAGAGACCCAGTACTTC. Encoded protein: CASSRGGSNQETQYF.

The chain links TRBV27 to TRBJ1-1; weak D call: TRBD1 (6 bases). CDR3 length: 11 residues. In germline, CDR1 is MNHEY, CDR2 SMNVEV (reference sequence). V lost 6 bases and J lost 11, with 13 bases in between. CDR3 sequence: CASRGNREAFF. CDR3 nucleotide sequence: TGTGCCAGCAGAGGGAACAGGGAGGCTTTCTTT.

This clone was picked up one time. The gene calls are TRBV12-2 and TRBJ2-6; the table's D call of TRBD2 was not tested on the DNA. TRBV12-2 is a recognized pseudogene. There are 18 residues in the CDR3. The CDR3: CASRLGTSGISGANVLTF. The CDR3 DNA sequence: TGTGCAAGTCGCTTGGGGACTAGCGGGATATCTGGGGCCAACGTCCTGACTTTC.

CDR3 DNA: TGTGCCAGCAGCCCGGGACAGGGATTTCTCAATGAGCAGTTCTTC. Protein: CASSPGQGFLNEQFF. The genes are TRBV5-6 and TRBJ2-1, with 9 nucleotides matching TRBD1. Looked up from germline, CDR1 is SGHDT and CDR2 is YYEEEE. J was trimmed by 6 bases and V by 4 bases; bases with no gene match: 8. The CDR3 runs 15 residues.

The CDR3 region is CASSLGRGAPYEQYF. The CDR3 region has the DNA TGTGCCAGCAGCTTAGGCAGGGGAGCTCCCTACGAGCAGTACTTC. The chain is built from TRBV7-9 and TRBJ2-7; perhaps TRBD1 as D (6 bases). The CDR3 sequence is 15 residues long. Germline loops: CDR1 SEHNR, CDR2 FQNEAQ (reference sequence). V dropped 1 base and J dropped 2 bases, with 12 bases sitting between them. Using reference TRBV7-9 and TRBJ2-7 for the parts outside the CDR3, the full variable domain is DTGVSQNPRHKITKRGQNVTFRCDPISEHNRLYWYRQTLGQGPEFLTYFQNEAQLEKSRLLSDRFSAERPKGSFSTLEIQRTEQGDSAMYLCASSLGRGAPYEQYFGPGTRLTVT.

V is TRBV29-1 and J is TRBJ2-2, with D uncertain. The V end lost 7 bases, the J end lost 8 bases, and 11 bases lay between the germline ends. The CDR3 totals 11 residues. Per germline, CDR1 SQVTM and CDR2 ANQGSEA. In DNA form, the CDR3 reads TGCAGCGCCTCACGGTGGGGGGAGCTGTTTTTT. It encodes CSASRWGELFF.

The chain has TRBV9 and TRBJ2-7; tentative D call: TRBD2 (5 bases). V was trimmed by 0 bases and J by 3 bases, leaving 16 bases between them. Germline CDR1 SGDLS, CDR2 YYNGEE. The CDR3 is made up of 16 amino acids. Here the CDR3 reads CASSVESLAYDYEQYF. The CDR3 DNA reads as TGTGCCAGCAGCGTAGAGAGCCTAGCTTATGACTACGAGCAGTACTTC.

The CDR3 nucleotides read TGCGCCAGCAGCCGGGGGACAGAATCTACTGTAACCTACGAGCAGTACTTC. Encoded protein: CASSRGTESTVTYEQYF. V and J are TRBV5-1 and TRBJ2-7, with a weak D call TRBD1 (7 bases). The CDR3 length is 17 residues. V was trimmed by 4 bases and J by 2 bases, leaving 22 bases between them. CDR1 SGHRS and CDR2 YFSETQ come from the germline V gene.

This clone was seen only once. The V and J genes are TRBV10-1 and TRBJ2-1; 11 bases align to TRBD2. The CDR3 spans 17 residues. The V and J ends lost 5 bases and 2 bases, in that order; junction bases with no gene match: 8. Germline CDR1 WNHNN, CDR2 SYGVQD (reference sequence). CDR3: CASSSSSGGPPYNEQFF. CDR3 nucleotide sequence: TGCGCCAGCAGTTCCTCTAGCGGGGGGCCACCCTACAATGAGCAGTTCTTC.

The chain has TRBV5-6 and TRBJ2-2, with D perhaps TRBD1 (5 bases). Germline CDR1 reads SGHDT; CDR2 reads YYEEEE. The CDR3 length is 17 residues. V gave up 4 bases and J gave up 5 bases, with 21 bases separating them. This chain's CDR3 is CASSLQGTFRPTGELFF. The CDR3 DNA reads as TGTGCCAGCAGCCTGCAGGGTACTTTTCGCCCGACCGGGGAGCTGTTTTTT. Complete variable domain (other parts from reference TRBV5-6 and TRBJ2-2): DAGVTQSPTHLIKTRGQQVTLRCSPKSGHDTVSWYQQALGQGPQFIFQYYEEEERQRGNFPDRFSGHQFPNYSSELNVNALLLGDSALYLCASSLQGTFRPTGELFFGEGSRLTVL.

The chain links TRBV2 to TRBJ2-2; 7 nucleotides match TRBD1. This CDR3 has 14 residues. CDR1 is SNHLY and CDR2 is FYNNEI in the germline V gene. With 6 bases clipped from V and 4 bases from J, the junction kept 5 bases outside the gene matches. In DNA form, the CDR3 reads TGTGCCAGCAGCTCACAGGGGCGCACCGGGGAGCTGTTTTTT. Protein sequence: CASSSQGRTGELFF.

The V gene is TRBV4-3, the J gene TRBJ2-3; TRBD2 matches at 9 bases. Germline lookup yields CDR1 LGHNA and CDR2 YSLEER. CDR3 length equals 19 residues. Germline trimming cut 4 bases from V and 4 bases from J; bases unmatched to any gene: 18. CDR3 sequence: CASSPLGAGGPLWADTQYF. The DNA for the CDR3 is TGCGCCAGCAGCCCCCTAGGGGCGGGAGGGCCGTTGTGGGCAGATACGCAGTATTTT.

CDR3 sequence (DNA): TGTGCCAGCAGTTACTCCATAGACTACGAGCAGTACTTC. This translates into CASSYSIDYEQYF. The chain joins TRBV6-5 to TRBJ2-7; D gene uncertain. CDR1 and CDR2 from the germline V gene are MNHEY and SVGAGI. The CDR3 runs to 13 residues. Between the trimmed V and J ends, which lost 0 bases and 3 bases, there was a span of 6 bases.

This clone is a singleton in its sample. The DNA of the CDR3 is TGTGCCAGCAGCGTAGAGGGGAGGGCGGGCGAGCAGTACTTC. Translating gives CASSVEGRAGEQYF. The rearrangement links TRBV9 to TRBJ2-7, with 7 bases aligning to TRBD2. From germline, CDR1 is SGDLS and CDR2 YYNGEE. This CDR3 contains 14 residues. After removal of 0 bases from V and 6 bases from J, the junction contained 6 bases not matched to a gene.

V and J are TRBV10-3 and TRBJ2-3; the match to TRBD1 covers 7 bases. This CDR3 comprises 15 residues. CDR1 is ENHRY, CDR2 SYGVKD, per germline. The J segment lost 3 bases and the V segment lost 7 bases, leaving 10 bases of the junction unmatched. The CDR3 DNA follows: TGTGCCATCAACGAGGACAGGCCTATGACAGATACGCAGTATTTT. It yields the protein CAINEDRPMTDTQYF.

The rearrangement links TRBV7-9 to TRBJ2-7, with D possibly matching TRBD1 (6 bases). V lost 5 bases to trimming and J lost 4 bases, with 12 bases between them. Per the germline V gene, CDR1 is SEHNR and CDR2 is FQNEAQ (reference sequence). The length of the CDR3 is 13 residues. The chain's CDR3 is CASSPMTGYEQYF. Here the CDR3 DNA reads TGTGCCAGCAGCCCTATGACAGGATACGAGCAGTACTTC.

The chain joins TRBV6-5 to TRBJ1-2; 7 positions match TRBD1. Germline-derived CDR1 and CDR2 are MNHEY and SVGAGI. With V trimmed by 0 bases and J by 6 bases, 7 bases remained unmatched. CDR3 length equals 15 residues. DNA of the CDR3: TGTGCCAGCAGTTACTCGGGACAGTACTACGATGGCTACACCTTC. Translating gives CASSYSGQYYDGYTF.

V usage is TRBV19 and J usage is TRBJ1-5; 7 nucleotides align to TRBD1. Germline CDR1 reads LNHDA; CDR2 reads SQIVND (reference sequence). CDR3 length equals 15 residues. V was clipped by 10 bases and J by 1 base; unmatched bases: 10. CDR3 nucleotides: TGTGCCACCAATCGACAGGGACCAAGCAATCAGCCCCAGCATTTT. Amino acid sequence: CATNRQGPSNQPQHF.

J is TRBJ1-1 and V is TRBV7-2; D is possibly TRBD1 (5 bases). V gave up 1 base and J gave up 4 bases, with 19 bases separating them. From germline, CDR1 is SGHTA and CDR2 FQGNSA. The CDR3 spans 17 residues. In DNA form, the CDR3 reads TGTGCCAGCAGCTTAGTTAGGGAGGCAGGGAAGGGCACTGAAGCTTTCTTT. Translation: CASSLVREAGKGTEAFF.

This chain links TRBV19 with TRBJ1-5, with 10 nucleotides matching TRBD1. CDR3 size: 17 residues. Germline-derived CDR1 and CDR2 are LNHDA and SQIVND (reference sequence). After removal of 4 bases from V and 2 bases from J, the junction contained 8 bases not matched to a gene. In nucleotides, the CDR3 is TGTGCCAGTAGTACTGGACAGGGGGGGATTGGCAATCAGCCCCAGCATTTT. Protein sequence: CASSTGQGGIGNQPQHF.

Here the CDR3 reads CASRDLAGDGELFF. CDR3 nucleotide sequence: TGTGCCAGCAGAGACTTAGCGGGGGACGGGGAGCTGTTTTTT. This chain connects TRBV6-5 to TRBJ2-2; 9 bases align to TRBD2. This CDR3 contains 14 residues. Looked up from germline, CDR1 is MNHEY and CDR2 is SVGAGI. V was pared by 6 bases and J by 7 bases, with 6 bases of the junction left unmatched.

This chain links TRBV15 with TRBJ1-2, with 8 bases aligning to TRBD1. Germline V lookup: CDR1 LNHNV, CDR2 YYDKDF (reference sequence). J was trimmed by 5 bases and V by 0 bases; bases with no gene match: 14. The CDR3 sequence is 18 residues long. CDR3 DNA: TGTGCCACCAGCAGAGATCGGGGAGCCGACAGGGGACGGTATGGCTACACCTTC. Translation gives CATSRDRGADRGRYGYTF. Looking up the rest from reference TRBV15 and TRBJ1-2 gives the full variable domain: DAMVIQNPRYQVTQFGKPVTLSCSQTLNHNVMYWYQQKSSQAPKLLFHYYDKDFNNEADTPDNFQSRRPNTSFCFLDIRSPGLGDTAMYLCATSRDRGADRGRYGYTFGSGTRLTVV.

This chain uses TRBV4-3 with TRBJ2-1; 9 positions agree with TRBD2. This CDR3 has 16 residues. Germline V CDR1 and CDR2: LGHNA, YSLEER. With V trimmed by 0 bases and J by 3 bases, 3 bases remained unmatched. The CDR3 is CASSQDRAGGYNEQFF. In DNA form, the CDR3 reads TGCGCCAGCAGCCAAGACAGAGCGGGAGGCTACAATGAGCAGTTCTTC.

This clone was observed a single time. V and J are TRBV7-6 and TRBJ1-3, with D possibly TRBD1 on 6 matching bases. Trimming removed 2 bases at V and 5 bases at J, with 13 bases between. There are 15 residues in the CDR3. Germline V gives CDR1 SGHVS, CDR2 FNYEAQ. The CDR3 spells CASSLSPGQRNTIYF. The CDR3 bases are TGTGCCAGCAGCTTAAGCCCCGGACAGAGAAACACCATATATTTT.

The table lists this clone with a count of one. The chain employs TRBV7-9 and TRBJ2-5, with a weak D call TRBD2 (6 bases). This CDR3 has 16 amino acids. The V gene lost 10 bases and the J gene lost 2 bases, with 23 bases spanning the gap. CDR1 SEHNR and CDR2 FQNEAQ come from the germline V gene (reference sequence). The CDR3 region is CATQGPQRGGQETQYF. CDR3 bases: TGTGCCACCCAAGGGCCCCAGCGTGGGGGGCAAGAGACCCAGTACTTC.

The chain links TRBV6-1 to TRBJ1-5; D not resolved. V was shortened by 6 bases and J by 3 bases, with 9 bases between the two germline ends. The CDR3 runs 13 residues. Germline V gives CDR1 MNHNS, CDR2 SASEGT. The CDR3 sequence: CASRYQVNQPQHF. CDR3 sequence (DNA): TGTGCCAGCAGGTATCAGGTCAATCAGCCCCAGCATTTT.

The DNA for the CDR3 is TGTGCCAGCAGGCCCGGTGGGACAGGGTTGTACGAGCAGTACTTC. Its protein is CASRPGGTGLYEQYF. The rearrangement uses TRBV7-2 and TRBJ2-7, with 9 bases lining up with TRBD1. CDR1 is SGHTA, CDR2 FQGNSA, per germline. Germline trimming cut 6 bases from V and 4 bases from J; bases unmatched to any gene: 10. This CDR3 contains 15 residues.

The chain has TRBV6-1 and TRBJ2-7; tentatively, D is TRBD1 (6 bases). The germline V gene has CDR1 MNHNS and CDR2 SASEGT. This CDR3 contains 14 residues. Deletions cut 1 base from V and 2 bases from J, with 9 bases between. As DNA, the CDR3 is TGTGCCAGCAGTGAAGTTGGGGGCCCCTACGAGCAGTACTTC. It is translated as CASSEVGGPYEQYF.